This T cell receptor (beta chain) stems from a study of blood T cells in healthy people across ages (dated by TCRdb to between 2015 and 2017). About the investigation overall: In model experiments, template switching captured about one uniquely barcoded TCR beta cDNA molecule for every two T cells. Using deep sequencing normalized with unique cDNA molecular identifiers, the study measured how TCR beta repertoire diversity changes with age. The donors were split into four age groups: young (average 16 years), middle-aged (around 40), aged (over 55) and long-lived (82). Two additional independent replicas of 1 million unique cDNA reads from the same blood draw were analyzed for two donors (one aged 18 to 30 and one aged 80 or older). Donors of different ages were randomly distributed across sequencing lanes to avoid experimental bias. General study outcomes and caveats: Estimates of total diversity from one million sequenced T cells were regarded as lower bounds and underestimates. A strong correlation was found between observed TCR beta diversity and the percentage of naive T cells measured by flow cytometry. Compared with the aged group, more naive CD4+ T cells, fewer expanded clones and increased TCR diversity were shown by the long-lived group, suggesting age selection. As age increased, observed TCR beta diversity per million T cells dropped in a roughly linear way, and a significant reduction was already evident by age 40. Bulk unsorted PBMC profiling prevented conclusive comparison of naive and antigen-experienced compartments. Because the CMV infection status of the donors was unknown, age-related changes in expanded clonotypes may potentially have been confounded.

Receptors were amplified or captured by 5' RACE. Sequencer: Illumina HiSeq 2500. A second about 7 to 11 cycle PCR used a sample-barcoded 5' primer and a J-beta primer mix. A template-switch 5' adaptor carrying 12 random nucleotides introduced a unique molecular identifier onto each TCR beta cDNA molecule. Each sample yielded at least 2.5 million CDR3-containing paired-end reads. First-strand cDNA was synthesized from all RNA with the Mint cDNA synthesis kit, primed by a TRBC-specific oligonucleotide. All cDNA was treated with uracil-DNA glycosylase and then went through a first 18-cycle PCR with the universal primers M1SS and BC2_uni_R. Turning to the authors' computational methods: Each sample was normalized by randomly selecting 1 million high-quality reads, each carrying a distinct molecular identifier. Instead of being binned into consensus sequences, reads that shared molecular identifiers were thrown out. MiTCR, with a Q25 quality threshold and the strictest error-elimination algorithm, was used for CDR3 identification, clonotype clustering and error correction. A nonparametric unseen species model with Euler transformation was used to estimate a lower bound on total TCR beta diversity. TCRdb trimmed the raw reads at Q25, called clones with MiXCR and kept productive beta chains. Rows with one shared CDR3 protein collapse into an entry with the most common genes and DNA. TCRdb assigned the V and J calls; the authors' analysis was not used. Within this sample are 1.5 million to 2 million distinct CDR3 sequences, with 49% of them counted one time only. The ten most abundant clones make up approximately 2% of the sample.

Of note for this clonotype: Its antigen is not yet known. The junction does not match germline at one end; this may be a read error.

Donors were 35 to 40 systemically healthy Caucasian individuals from Russia aged roughly 6 to 90 years. Each donor gave about 9.2 milliliters of peripheral blood, drawn into EDTA-treated Vacutainer tubes. Ficoll-Paque density-gradient centrifugation was used to isolate PBMCs, with at least 6.5 million per sample. Trizol reagent was used to extract total RNA from the PBMCs, yielding at least 6 micrograms per sample. The percentages of naive CD45RAhigh/CD27high T cells were determined by flow cytometry on a PBMC aliquot from every donor. CDR1 and CDR2, looked up from the germline V gene, are SGHVS and FNYEAQ. From the cysteine up to the phenylalanine, the CDR3 has a length of 17 residues. The entry retains the CDR3 DNA only, 51 bases that are in frame from base 1.

The chain joins TRBV7-6 to TRBJ2-5; the D gene assignment is ambiguous. The sample was blood. The receptor was derived from a woman between 40 and 50 years old in good health. The CDR3: CAGSLNSGPPGQETQYF. The sequenced DNA: TGTGCCGGCAGCTTAAACTCTGGACCGCCAGGACAAGAGACCCAGTACTTC.